Each of the 23 T cell receptor beta chains below was sequenced from the same sample in a study of cytomegalovirus exposure and HLA in healthy donors. Use of 60 Vbeta and 13 Jbeta primers characterized the PCR. Clones were read by immunoSEQ multiplex PCR, and TCRdb kept only the in-frame ones, dropping some. The data show 90,000 to 100,000 clones, 65% to 85% seen once. Sequencing input: PBMCs. The receptors derive from a woman in her sixties in good health and CMV-seropositive.

The chain carries TRBV2 and TRBJ2-3; D is possibly TRBD2 (5 bases). This CDR3 comprises 14 residues. Trimming removed 4 bases at V and 3 bases at J, with 11 bases between. Looked up from germline, CDR1 is SNHLY and CDR2 is FYNNEI. The CDR3 DNA follows: TGTGCCAGCAGTGTCTCTGAGGGAACAGATACGCAGTATTTT. It specifies CASSVSEGTDTQYF. Supplemented by reference TRBV2 and TRBJ2-3, the full variable domain reads EPEVTQTPSHQVTQMGQEVILRCVPISNHLYFYWYRQILGQKVEFLVSFYNNEISEKSEIFDDQFSVERPDGSNFTLKIRSTKLEDSAMYFCASSVSEGTDTQYFGPGTRLTVL.

The J gene is TRBJ1-3, the V gene TRBV11-2; the D gene is possibly TRBD1 (5 bases). Between the trimmed V and J ends, which lost 1 base and 4 bases, there was a span of 8 bases. CDR1 SGHAT and CDR2 FQNNGV come from the germline V gene. The CDR3 spans 14 residues. In nucleotides, the CDR3 is TGTGCCAGCAGCTTAGGGCGGACAGGAAACACCATATATTTT. Translating gives CASSLGRTGNTIYF.

This clone has just one count. The CDR3 protein is CASSLDGVAGNTIYF. CDR3 nucleotides: TGCGCCAGCAGCTTGGACGGGGTGGCAGGAAACACCATATATTTT. This chain joins TRBV5-1 and TRBJ1-3; D is unclear. CDR1 and CDR2 (germline): SGHRS, YFSETQ. The V gene lost 0 bases and the J gene lost 4 bases, with 11 bases spanning the gap. CDR3 size: 15 residues. Drawing the rest from reference TRBV5-1 and TRBJ1-3, the complete variable domain is KAGVTQTPRYLIKTRGQQVTLSCSPISGHRSVSWYQQTPGQGLQFLFEYFSETQRNKGNFPGRFSGRQFSNSRSEMNVSTLELGDSALYLCASSLDGVAGNTIYFGEGSWLTVV.

This chain links TRBV29-1 with TRBJ1-2; D may be TRBD1 (5 bases). CDR1 and CDR2 (germline): SQVTM, ANQGSEA. The CDR3 consists of 14 residues. V was cut by 8 bases and J by 5 bases, with 21 bases left in between. In DNA, the CDR3 is TGCAGCCCCAAACCCCTCGCGGGGGGATATGGCTACACCTTC. Its protein product is CSPKPLAGGYGYTF.

The genes are TRBV7-8 and TRBJ2-7, with 13 bases aligning to TRBD2. CDR3 length: 14 amino acids. Germline-derived CDR1 and CDR2 are SGHVS and FQNEAQ. After removal of 5 bases from V and 4 bases from J, the junction contained 2 bases not matched to a gene. The CDR3 region is CASSVTSGRYEQYF. The CDR3 DNA reads as TGTGCCAGCAGCGTGACTAGCGGGAGGTACGAGCAGTACTTC.

The chain links TRBV4-2 to TRBJ2-5; 11 nucleotides match TRBD2. Matching the DNA end better, TRBJ2-7 makes the J call doubtful. CDR1 is LGHNA, CDR2 YNFKEQ, per germline. The CDR3 loop spans 16 amino acids. The CDR3 nucleotides are TGTGCCAGCAGCCAAGATCGTCTAGCGGGAGGTTACGAGCAGTACTTC. Encoded protein: CASSQDRLAGGYEQYF.

The gene calls are TRBV5-4 and TRBJ2-7; perhaps TRBD1 as D (6 bases). CDR1 and CDR2 from the germline V gene are SGHNT and YYREEE (reference sequence). The CDR3 is 14 amino acids. V was clipped by 4 bases and J by 3 bases, with 14 bases between them. As DNA, the CDR3 is TGTGCCAGCAGCGGGACCCGGGACAACTACGAGCAGTACTTC. The encoded protein is CASSGTRDNYEQYF.

Here the CDR3 DNA reads TGCGCCAGCAGCATTGGACAGGCTTCCAATCAGCCCCAGCATTTT. Translating it yields CASSIGQASNQPQHF. The chain is built from TRBV5-1 and TRBJ1-5, with 7 bases matching TRBD1. Germline V CDR1 and CDR2: SGHRS, YFSETQ. The CDR3 has 15 residues. V trimming: 4 bases; J trimming: 3 bases; junction bases outside the gene matches: 7.

The gene calls are TRBV11-2 and TRBJ2-1; TRBD1 is a possible D gene (6 bases). Germline V gives CDR1 SGHAT, CDR2 FQNNGV. The ends were cut back, 6 bases at V and 4 bases at J, with 19 bases in the middle. This CDR3 has 16 amino acids. The CDR3, as DNA: TGTGCCAGCAGTAATTTAGGACAGCCCTCTTACAATGAGCAGTTCTTC. It codes for CASSNLGQPSYNEQFF.

The V and J genes are TRBV28 and TRBJ1-2; 10 bases map to TRBD1. Germline V gene sequence: CDR1 MDHEN, CDR2 SYDVKM. This CDR3 contains 14 residues. J gave up 8 bases and V 10 bases, and 13 bases lay outside the gene matches. In DNA, the CDR3 is TGTGCCACGGGGGAGGGACAGGGGCTTTTCGGCTACACCTTC. Translated, it gives CATGEGQGLFGYTF.

The chain combines TRBV7-8 with TRBJ2-7, with 9 positions matching TRBD1. Germline CDR1 is SGHVS and CDR2 is FQNEAQ. J was trimmed by 6 bases and V by 5 bases; bases with no gene match: 11. CDR3 length: 15 residues. CDR3 nucleotide sequence: TGTGCCAGCAGCCCTTGGACAGGGGTGAATGTCGAGCAGTACTTC. The encoded protein is CASSPWTGVNVEQYF.

The V call is TRBV7-3, the J call TRBJ1-1, with no clear D. CDR1 and CDR2 from the germline V gene are SGHTA and FQGTGA. CDR3 length equals 13 residues. V lost 6 bases to trimming and J lost 4 bases, with 12 bases between them. The CDR3 region has the DNA TGTGCCAGCAGTGTCGCAGGTTCCACTGAAGCTTTCTTT. It translates to CASSVAGSTEAFF.

The rearrangement links TRBV30 to TRBJ1-2, with 9 bases aligning to TRBD1. Per the germline V gene, CDR1 is GTSNPN and CDR2 is SVGIG (reference sequence). CDR3 length: 16 residues. V lost 2 bases to trimming and J lost 4 bases; unmatched junction nucleotides: 11. CDR3 loop: CAWSRDRAISVYGYTF. For the CDR3, the DNA is TGTGCCTGGAGTAGGGACAGGGCCATATCCGTCTATGGCTACACCTTC.

This clone appeared once. This chain joins TRBV25-1 and TRBJ2-3, with D unclear. Germline CDR1 and CDR2: MGHDK and SYGVNS. V was pared by 5 bases and J by 4 bases, with 10 bases between. There are 13 residues in the CDR3. For the CDR3, the DNA is TGTGCCAGCAGTCCGCTGTCAGCAGATACGCAGTATTTT. It encodes CASSPLSADTQYF. Filled out from reference TRBV25-1 and TRBJ2-3, the complete variable domain reads EADIYQTPRYLVIGTGKKITLECSQTMGHDKMYWYQQDPGMELHLIHYSYGVNSTEKGDLSSESTVSRIRTEHFPLTLESARPSHTSQYLCASSPLSADTQYFGPGTRLTVL.

This clone occurred a few times. The chain has TRBV20-1 and TRBJ1-1, with a possible D match to TRBD1 (6 bases). The V and J ends lost 5 bases and 3 bases respectively, with 7 bases between them. The CDR3 is 11 amino acids. In germline, CDR1 is DFQATT, CDR2 SNEGSKA (reference sequence). The CDR3 protein is CSARTDTEAFF. The CDR3 bases are TGCAGTGCTCGGACAGACACTGAAGCTTTCTTT.

This chain uses TRBV19 with TRBJ1-2, with 7 bases matching TRBD1. Germline V gene lookup returns CDR1 LNHDA and CDR2 SQIVND (reference sequence). The CDR3 is made up of 18 amino acids. The ends lost 3 bases at V and 1 base at J; junction bases unmatched: 14. CDR3 region: CASSIRQGLGPFNYGYTF. The DNA of the CDR3 is TGTGCCAGTAGTATTCGACAGGGACTCGGTCCTTTTAACTATGGCTACACCTTC.

The V gene is TRBV6-5, the J gene TRBJ2-7; no definite D call. With 2 bases removed from V and 7 bases from J, the gap between germline ends came to 12 bases. This CDR3 contains 13 residues. Germline CDR1 is MNHEY and CDR2 is SVGAGI. CDR3 DNA sequence: TGTGCCAGCAGTTACGGAGTCTACGGGGAGCAGTACTTC. Encoded protein: CASSYGVYGEQYF.

The V gene is TRBV7-6, the J gene TRBJ1-2; weak D call: TRBD1 (6 bases). Between the trimmed V and J ends, which lost 4 bases and 5 bases, there was a span of 11 bases. Per the germline V gene, CDR1 is SGHVS and CDR2 is FNYEAQ. The CDR3 covers 13 residues. CDR3 in DNA: TGTGCCAGCAGCTCCGGACAGTTATATGGCTACACCTTC. Protein: CASSSGQLYGYTF.

This chain joins TRBV5-5 and TRBJ1-1, with D possibly being TRBD1 (5 bases). Germline V gene data show CDR1 as SGHKS and CDR2 as YYEKEE (reference sequence). V lost 10 bases and J lost 0, with 13 bases in between. The CDR3 is 13 residues long. The chain's CDR3 is CAAGGSMNTEAFF. CDR3 in DNA: TGTGCCGCGGGGGGTTCCATGAACACTGAAGCTTTCTTT.

This chain joins TRBV5-1 and TRBJ1-3; a possible D gene is TRBD1 (6 bases). The CDR3 is made up of 15 amino acids. V lost 1 base, J lost 0 bases, and 8 bases lay in between. Germline V CDR1 and CDR2: SGHRS, YFSETQ. CDR3 sequence reads: CASSLQGTSGNTIYF. The DNA for the CDR3 is TGCGCCAGCAGCTTGCAGGGGACCTCTGGAAACACCATATATTTT.

The V call is TRBV25-1, the J call TRBJ1-1; D may be TRBD1 (5 bases). This CDR3 contains 13 residues. CDR1 is MGHDK and CDR2 is SYGVNS in the germline V gene. Trimming left V 7 bases short and J 2 bases short, with 11 bases between. CDR3 sequence: CASKLGGNTEAFF. CDR3 nucleotide sequence: TGTGCCAGCAAACTCGGGGGAAACACTGAAGCTTTCTTT. Full variable domain (outside the CDR3, taken from reference TRBV25-1 and TRBJ1-1): EADIYQTPRYLVIGTGKKITLECSQTMGHDKMYWYQQDPGMELHLIHYSYGVNSTEKGDLSSESTVSRIRTEHFPLTLESARPSHTSQYLCASKLGGNTEAFFGQGTRLTVV.

The V call is TRBV6-6, the J call TRBJ1-1, with D possibly TRBD1 on 6 matching bases. The CDR3 consists of 13 residues. The V end lost 0 bases, the J end lost 6 bases, and 8 bases lay between the germline ends. CDR1 and CDR2 (germline): MNHNY, SVGAGI (reference sequence). CDR3 amino acids: CASSYSSGAEAFF. The CDR3 nucleotides read TGTGCCAGCAGTTACTCGTCAGGGGCTGAAGCTTTCTTT.

V usage is TRBV11-2 and J usage is TRBJ1-2; tentative D call: TRBD1 (6 bases). The CDR3 is 14 amino acids. CDR1 is SGHAT, CDR2 FQNNGV, per germline. The germline V and J ends were trimmed by 4 bases and 4 bases, with 13 bases remaining between them. The CDR3 spells CASSSVTGSYGYTF. CDR3 sequence (DNA): TGTGCCAGCAGCTCGGTGACAGGCTCCTATGGCTACACCTTC.